This T cell receptor beta chain appears in the sequencing data of a study of CD8+ T cells in alopecia areata. At the level of the study: In an open-label trial, patients got 5 to 10 mg tofacitinib twice daily. General study results and limits: The study found higher clonality in lesional than normal scalp, especially in alopecia totalis/universalis.

The CDR3 is 12 amino acids. The germline V and J ends were trimmed by 4 bases and 2 bases, with 8 bases remaining between them. Germline CDR1 is GTSNPN and CDR2 is SVGIG (reference sequence). Of note for this clone: Its antigen remains unknown.

In each case, RNA was isolated and then reverse transcribed into cDNA as the sequencing template. The repertoire was sequenced with immunoSEQ multiplex PCR; TCRdb's copy has only in-frame clones and lacks some. This table holds 90,000 to 150,000 clones, 50% to 55% found once. Treatment described: oral pan-JAK inhibitor, 5-10 mg twice daily. Sorting from PBMCs produced CD4+ and CD8+ T cells. The material was CD4+ T cells sorted from blood, obtained at week 4, from a patient treated with tofacitinib. This receptor was obtained from a human donor with alopecia areata. V is TRBV30 and J is TRBJ1-2; no reliable D call. CDR3 DNA sequence: TGTGCCTGGACGGGTAACAACTATGGCTACACCTTC. Its protein is CAWTGNNYGYTF.